This is a list of T cell receptor beta chains from one sample in a study of blood T cells in healthy people across ages. TCRdb used MiXCR to reprocess the 5' RACE reads, holding one entry per CDR3 protein. The sample records approximately 1.5 million distinct CDR3 sequences, almost 35% being singletons. Sequencing input: blood. The source is a woman in her 30s in good health. The CDR3 runs from the conserved cysteine through the conserved F or W. The order of the fields is clone size, D gene, V gene, J gene, CDR3 DNA, CDR3 protein. D genes are given only for firm matches. Rows may omit the clone size; those that give it use once, few, many or a size class.

size: NA
D: TRBD2
V: TRBV7-9
J: TRBJ2-1
DNA: TGTGCCAGCAGCCCACCCCGAAGCGGGGCCCCGGAGCAGTTCTTC
CDR3: CASSPPRSGAPEQFF

size: many
D: TRBD2
V: TRBV27
J: TRBJ2-7
DNA: TGTGCCAGCAGTTTAGTGTCCGGGACTAAGACCTACGAGCAGTACTTC
CDR3: CASSLVSGTKTYEQYF

size: few
D: NA
V: TRBV11-2
J: TRBJ2-2
DNA: TGTGCCAGCACCATATCCGGGGAGCTGTTTTTT
CDR3: CASTISGELFF

size: NA
D: NA
V: TRBV7-8
J: TRBJ2-7
DNA: TGTGCCAGCAGCTTAGTTGGGCCCCCGGAACAGTACTTC
CDR3: CASSLVGPPEQYF

size: NA
D: NA
V: TRBV12-3/TRBV12-4
J: TRBJ2-3
DNA: TGTGCCAGCAGCCTCCGACTGGGGCCGTTCACAGATACGCAGTATTTT
CDR3: CASSLRLGPFTDTQYF

size: many
D: TRBD1
V: TRBV10-3
J: TRBJ2-5
DNA: TGTGCCATCAGCGGACAGGGGCAAGAGACCCAGTACTTC
CDR3: CAISGQGQETQYF

size: NA
D: NA
V: TRBV27
J: TRBJ2-5
DNA: TGTGCCAGCAGCTTTACCGGGGCACAAGAGACCCAGTACTTC
CDR3: CASSFTGAQETQYF

size: NA
D: TRBD1
V: TRBV6-1
J: TRBJ2-5
DNA: TGTGCCAGCAGTGAAAAATACGGGGACAGACAAGAGACCCAGTACTTC
CDR3: CASSEKYGDRQETQYF

size: NA
D: NA
V: TRBV28
J: TRBJ2-7
DNA: TGTGCCAGCAGTGGAGACGCAACACCTCCCTACGAGCAGTACTTC
CDR3: CASSGDATPPYEQYF

size: NA
D: TRBD1
V: TRBV29-1
J: TRBJ1-1
DNA: TGCGGCGTTGAAACGGACAGGGGAACTGAAGCTTTCTTT
CDR3: CGVETDRGTEAFF

size: many
D: NA
V: TRBV4-2
J: TRBJ2-7
DNA: TGTGCCAGCAGCCCAGGGGCTTGGTACGAGCAGTACTTC
CDR3: CASSPGAWYEQYF

size: NA
D: NA
V: TRBV28
J: TRBJ2-3
DNA: TGTGCCAGCAGTTTAAGGGCACCCCCCTTGCAGTATTTT
CDR3: CASSLRAPPLQYF

size: NA
D: NA
V: TRBV3-1
J: TRBJ2-7
DNA: TGTGCCAGCAGCGGAGGGGGAACGTATTCCTACGAGCAGTACTTC
CDR3: CASSGGGTYSYEQYF

size: few
D: NA
V: TRBV4-1
J: TRBJ2-1
DNA: TGCGCCAGCAGCCAAGAGGAGGGGGGGCGTCCTTACAATGAGCAGTTCTTC
CDR3: CASSQEEGGRPYNEQFF

size: NA
D: NA
V: TRBV6-1
J: TRBJ1-6
DNA: TGTGCCAGCAGTGAAGACCCCTGGGTTGACTCACCCCTCCACTTT
CDR3: CASSEDPWVDSPLHF

size: many
D: TRBD2
V: TRBV20-1
J: TRBJ2-1
DNA: TGCAGTGCTAGCCCCCCTATTCTAGCGGGGGGCCCACTCATACACAATGAGCAGTTCTTC
CDR3: CSASPPILAGGPLIHNEQFF

size: NA
D: TRBD2
V: TRBV11-2
J: TRBJ2-7
DNA: TGTGCCAGCAGCGAGCTGAGCGGGAACCGCTCCTACGAGCAGTACTTC
CDR3: CASSELSGNRSYEQYF

size: NA
D: TRBD2
V: TRBV5-1
J: TRBJ2-7
DNA: TGCACCAGCAGCGGGGGGGCATACGAGCAGTACTTC
CDR3: CTSSGGAYEQYF

size: few
D: NA
V: TRBV6-6
J: TRBJ2-3
DNA: TGTGCCAGCAGTCGCTCTAGCGTAAGCACAGATACGCAGTATTTT
CDR3: CASSRSSVSTDTQYF

size: NA
D: NA
V: TRBV12-3/TRBV12-4
J: TRBJ2-7
DNA: TGTGCCAGCAGTTTCGCAGGGTATGAGTATCCGGGCTACGAGCAGTACTTC
CDR3: CASSFAGYEYPGYEQYF

size: NA
D: NA
V: TRBV13
J: TRBJ2-7
DNA: TGTGCCAGCAGCTTAGTGCGGGGCAAGAGTTCCTACGAGCGGTACTTC
CDR3: CASSLVRGKSSYERYF

size: NA
D: TRBD1
V: TRBV25-1
J: TRBJ2-2
DNA: TGTGCCAGCAGTGAAAACAGGGGCCCGGGGTGGAACACCGGGGAGCTGTTTTTT
CDR3: CASSENRGPGWNTGELFF

size: many
D: TRBD2
V: TRBV7-9
J: TRBJ2-7
DNA: TGTGCCAGCAGCTTAGGGACTAGCGGGAGCAACGAGCAGTACTTC
CDR3: CASSLGTSGSNEQYF

size: once
D: TRBD1
V: TRBV29-1
J: TRBJ2-7
DNA: TGCAGCGTTGAAGGCGGCGGGACAGGGGGGGACAATGAGCAGTACTTC
CDR3: CSVEGGGTGGDNEQYF

size: NA
D: TRBD1
V: TRBV4-1
J: TRBJ1-2
DNA: TGCGCCAGCAGCCCGTTTGAGACAGGGGAAAGGGATGGCTACACCTTC
CDR3: CASSPFETGERDGYTF

size: NA
D: NA
V: TRBV5-1
J: TRBJ2-1
DNA: TGCGCCAGCAGCTTGTCTAGTTCCCCCGGTGGTTACAATGAGCAGTTCTTC
CDR3: CASSLSSSPGGYNEQFF

size: NA
D: NA
V: TRBV5-1
J: TRBJ1-2
DNA: TGCGCCAGCAACTCCGGACAGTATGGCTACACCTTC
CDR3: CASNSGQYGYTF

size: few
D: NA
V: TRBV20-1
J: TRBJ2-5
DNA: TGCAGTGCTGGGACCCGGCAAGAGACCCAGTACTTC
CDR3: CSAGTRQETQYF

size: few
D: NA
V: TRBV28
J: TRBJ2-7
DNA: TGCGCCAGCAGCTTTCCGGGGGCCTACGAGCAGTACTTC
CDR3: CASSFPGAYEQYF